This record covers a single TCR beta chain. Antigen specificity is unknown. The sample belongs to a study of T cells in localized non-small cell lung cancer. The germline V gene encodes CDR1 MNHNS and CDR2 SASEGT. Between the trimmed V and J ends, which lost 10 bases and 3 bases, there was a span of 10 bases. This CDR3 contains 11 residues. Measured with immunoSEQ multiplex PCR; TCRdb has only the in-frame clones, and not every one. The sample shows 100,000 to 150,000 clones, around 90% of them seen only once. Points from the study as a whole: Increased T cell density in blood showed an association with longer overall survival. Uninvolved adjacent lung had more T cell clonality than any other tissue, topping tumor. Turning up in adjacent lung were a median around 50 of the top 100 tumor clones. Heterogeneity cannot be ruled out, as sequencing used one tumor region only.

The sequence derives from a female donor older than 55 with stage I lung adenocarcinoma. This chain joins TRBV6-1 and TRBJ2-7, with D maybe TRBD1 (5 bases). The sequences come from peripheral blood, collected before any cancer treatment. The CDR3 here is CATVGVYEQYF. The DNA of the CDR3 is TGTGCCACCGTAGGGGTCTACGAGCAGTACTTC.